This T cell receptor (beta chain) was captured in a study of shared clonotypes between healthy human individuals (dated by TCRdb to between 2020 and 2021). About the full investigation: The cohort included three men and a couple of women between 18 and 49 years of age. For each donor, CD4 naive and CD4 memory were each run on three plates, CD8 naive on two plates, and CD8 memory on one plate. Blood TCR repertoires of five healthy adults were deeply sequenced to estimate repertoire size and the extent of clonotype sharing between individuals. Libraries were prepared and TCR repertoires were sequenced by different laboratories using diverse techniques, in order to increase sequencing depth and limit assay-specific biases. Between about 0.94 and 8.9 billion PBMCs per donor were obtained by leukapheresis. Overall results and qualifications from the work: Because the study included a small number of donors, the genetic and exposure-history diversity represented was limited. About 4.5% of naive CD4, more than 3% of naive CD8, about 2.4% of memory CD4, and approximately 0.4% of memory CD8 clonotypes were shared across several donors. Rarefaction of sorted-subset datasets indicated incomplete sequencing despite the large sequencing depth. Naive subsets generally had larger estimated clonotype richness than memory subsets. Based on pairwise subsampling, the degree of clonotype sharing among donors was expected to be affected by sequencing depth. Clonotypes shared by all four sorted-subset donors showed higher generation probabilities than non-shared clonotypes. Sampling was limited to blood, and TCR repertoires in tissue likely differ from TCR repertoires in blood.

TCR CDR3 regions were amplified from genomic DNA by multiplex PCR using the deep immunoSEQ assay. Genomic DNA extracted from each cell subset was distributed evenly over all wells of several immunoSEQ 96-well plates, and each plate served as one replicate. For sorted subsets, 200 to 250 ng genomic DNA, equal to 30,000 to 35,000 T cell genomes, was loaded into each replicate PCR. The purified libraries were quantified using a Qubit 3.0 fluorometer, sized with a Bioanalyzer 2100, and then quantified again using the KAPA Library Quantification kit. Every immunoSEQ 96-well plate was sequenced on a separate single-read 150-cycle Illumina NextSeq 550 flow cell. Processing in the source paper ran as follows. Because only junctional sequences without quality scores were contained in the immunoSEQ output, filtering matching that applied to full-length reads could not be performed. To assign V/J genes and CDR3, sequences were annotated against IMGT germline references using PyIR, a Python wrapper for IgBLAST v1.9. Reads were removed for weak V/J assignments (E-value above 1e-6), missing CDR3, stop codons, out-of-frame junctions, or ambiguous translated residues. V3J clonotypes were defined as sequences sharing an identical inferred V gene, J gene, and CDR3 amino acid sequence. Percentage overlap between repertoires was computed as shared unique clonotypes divided by the size of the smaller repertoire. Three approaches were used to assess repertoire richness: RTK rarefaction, the Chao1 estimator, and Recon v2.1 estimates of unobserved clonotypes. OLGA was used to compute generation probabilities for all TCRbeta clonotypes that the gDNA method yielded from a handful of donors. TCRdb carries this immuneACCESS record with in-frame sequences only. Its versions omit some clonotypes, under half of them owing to an unresolved V gene in the studies checked, with the rest unexplained. Clone size and V and J calls were adopted from that table, with D and trimming inferred from the DNA. This sample holds roughly 760,000 clones; approximately 74% were observed only once. The ten largest clones take up less than 2% of the sample.

To note about this clone: Its antigen has not been determined. Base qualities were left out, and no much larger clone turns up one base away.

Donors were healthy HIV-negative adults with no recently reported acute infections or vaccinations. Every donor was a Caucasian adult living in Nashville, Tennessee, USA. Magnetic negative selection was used to enrich CD4+ T cells, after which naive cells were positively selected on CD45RA and the negative fraction became the memory subset. After blood collection by leukapheresis, PBMCs were isolated using Ficoll-Histopaque density gradient centrifugation and then cryopreserved in the vapor phase of liquid nitrogen. Analytical flow cytometry was used to check the purity and quantity of each magnetically sorted T cell population. Each sorted fraction had its genomic DNA isolated and then quantified by UV absorbance on a Nanodrop 2000c. V is pruned by 5 bases and J by 7 bases, leaving 9 bases of the junction without a gene match. The germline V gene yields MDHEN for CDR1 and SYDVKM for CDR2. The CDR3 covers 14 residues, taking in both the cysteine and the phenylalanine. Just CDR3 DNA is preserved here, 42 bases in frame from base 1.

The sequence was collected from a woman younger than 45 in good health. The chain employs TRBV28 and TRBJ2-7, with 9 central nucleotides matching TRBD1. Sequencing used memory CD4+ T cells sorted from blood. The sample's cell subset or site label, in plain terms: CD45RA-negative fraction. The CDR3: CASSGDRVAREQYF. The nucleotide sequence reads TGTGCCAGCAGTGGGGACAGGGTTGCACGAGAGCAGTACTTC.